A selection of T cell receptor beta chains follows, all from one sample in a study of blood T cells in healthy people across ages. TCRdb used MiXCR to reprocess the 5' RACE reads, holding one entry per CDR3 protein. The repertoire includes 700,000 or so distinct CDR3 sequences, 22% of them detected once, and approximately 20% sits in the top ten. Sequenced sample: blood. The source of these receptors is a man between 65 and 85 years old in good health. Both conserved end residues are part of each CDR3. Fields, in order: J gene, D gene, clone size, V gene, CDR3 DNA, CDR3 protein. The D gene is left open where the match is weak. Some rows have no size entry. The others give once, few or many, or a class for an expanded clone.

TRBJ2-7	TRBD2	.	TRBV20-1	TGCAGTGCTCCTCGGACTAGCGGGGGTATCTACGAGCAGTACTTC	CSAPRTSGGIYEQYF
TRBJ1-1	.	.	TRBV28	TGCGCCAGCAGTTATACCCACACTGAAGCTTTCTTT	CASSYTHTEAFF
TRBJ1-2	TRBD1	.	TRBV15	TGTGCCACCAGCCCTCCGGAGTTGACAGGGCGCACCTTC	CATSPPELTGRTF
TRBJ1-5	TRBD1	.	TRBV30	TGTGCCTGGAGTCCCTTCGGACAGGCTTTCAATCAGCCCCAGCATTTT	CAWSPFGQAFNQPQHF
TRBJ2-5	TRBD1	many	TRBV6-1	TGTGCCAGCAGTGAACTACAGGGGTCCCAGTACTTC	CASSELQGSQYF
TRBJ2-3	TRBD2	.	TRBV24-1	TGTGCCACCAGTGAACCGGGACTAGCAGCTAGCACAGATACGCAGTATTTT	CATSEPGLAASTDTQYF
TRBJ2-5	TRBD1	.	TRBV5-1	TGCGCCAGCAGCTATGTCGACAGGGGGCAGGAGACCCAGTACTTC	CASSYVDRGQETQYF
TRBJ2-3	TRBD1	few	TRBV5-1	TGCGCCAGCAGAGAAACAGGGGGAAGCACAGATACGCAGTATTTT	CASRETGGSTDTQYF
TRBJ2-7	.	few	TRBV18	TGTGCCAGCTCACCCGGGATGAACTACGAGCAGTACTTC	CASSPGMNYEQYF
TRBJ2-5	.	.	TRBV6-1	TGTGCCAGCAGTGAAGCCAAGGATCGGACCCAGTACTTC	CASSEAKDRTQYF
TRBJ1-1	TRBD1	.	TRBV29-1	TGCAGCGTAAGGGACAGCCCGACCTACACTGAAGCTTTCTTT	CSVRDSPTYTEAFF
TRBJ1-6	TRBD1	.	TRBV25-1	TGTGCCAGCAGTGATGCGGGACAGCCCTATAATTCACCCCTCCACTTT	CASSDAGQPYNSPLHF
TRBJ2-4	.	few	TRBV19	TGTGCCAGTAGTATCCCTGAGGGGGCCAAAAACATTCAGTACTTC	CASSIPEGAKNIQYF
TRBJ2-1	TRBD1	.	TRBV10-1	TGCGCCAGCAGTGAGCAGGGACAGGGGTACAATGAGCAGTTCTTC	CASSEQGQGYNEQFF
TRBJ2-5	.	few	TRBV10-3	TGTGCCATCAGTGGTGGGGGTGGAGAGACCCAGTACTTC	CAISGGGGETQYF
TRBJ2-7	TRBD1	.	TRBV18	TGTGCCAGCTCACCCCAGACAGGGGTTGCCTACGAGCAGTACTTC	CASSPQTGVAYEQYF
TRBJ2-7	.	few	TRBV5-1	TGCGCCAGCAGCTTGCAGGGGTTATACGAGCAGTACTTC	CASSLQGLYEQYF
TRBJ2-3	TRBD2	few	TRBV29-1	TGCAGCGCGGAAGGGAGCGGGAGGCCAGATACGCAGTATTTT	CSAEGSGRPDTQYF
TRBJ2-3	.	.	TRBV7-2	TGTGCCAGCAGCAGTCCAGCGGACTTCATCAGCACAGATACGCAGTATTTT	CASSSPADFISTDTQYF
TRBJ1-3	TRBD1	few	TRBV30	TGTGCCTGGAGTGGGACAGGGGGCGTTGGAAACACCATATATTTT	CAWSGTGGVGNTIYF
TRBJ2-1	.	.	TRBV2	TGTGCCAGCAGTGAAGTTTGGGAGCAGTTCTTC	CASSEVWEQFF
TRBJ2-5	.	few	TRBV5-1	TGCGCCAGCAGCTTCGTATGGGGGGGCGAAGGAGAGACCCAGTACTTC	CASSFVWGGEGETQYF
TRBJ1-2	.	few	TRBV4-3	TGCGCCAGCAGCCAAGATGTCCAGGCTAACTATGGCTACACCTTC	CASSQDVQANYGYTF
TRBJ2-3	.	.	TRBV6-5	TGTGCCAGCAGTTCCCCCTTAGCAGCAGATACGCAGTATTTT	CASSSPLAADTQYF
TRBJ2-1	TRBD2	.	TRBV15	TGTGCCACCAGCAGAATCAAGCGGGAGGGCCGGGGAAATGAGCAGTTCTTC	CATSRIKREGRGNEQFF
TRBJ1-2	TRBD1	.	TRBV20-1	TGCAGTGCGCCTGGGACAGACAGAGCTAACTATGGCTACACCTTC	CSAPGTDRANYGYTF
TRBJ1-1	.	few	TRBV29-1	TGCAGCGCCGAGGGGGGAACTGAAGCTTTCTTT	CSAEGGTEAFF
TRBJ1-2	.	.	TRBV2	TGTGCCAGCAGGGGTAGGGGCGCCCATGGCTACACCTTC	CASRGRGAHGYTF
TRBJ2-7	.	.	TRBV6-1	TGTGCCAGCAGTTCGGGACATTCCTTAGGCTACGAGCAGTACTTC	CASSSGHSLGYEQYF
TRBJ1-4	.	.	TRBV7-2	TGTGCCAGCAGCCCCACTTCCGGGTATTGGGAACTGTTTTTT	CASSPTSGYWELFF
TRBJ2-7	TRBD2	.	TRBV25-1	TGTGCCACCACCGGGACTAGCGGTACTTACGAGCAGTACTTC	CATTGTSGTYEQYF
TRBJ2-1	TRBD2	few	TRBV7-2	TGTGCCAGCAGCTTAGGCGGGAGGGCCCGCTCTGAGCAGTTCTTC	CASSLGGRARSEQFF
TRBJ2-3	.	.	TRBV19	TGTGCCAGTAGTCCCGAGTTACGAGATACGCAGTATTTT	CASSPELRDTQYF
TRBJ1-2	.	few	TRBV27	TGTGCCAGCTCCCCTTGGGGGGAGGCTAATGGCTACACCTTC	CASSPWGEANGYTF
TRBJ2-1	TRBD2	.	TRBV6-6	TGTGCCAGCAGTTGGGACTATTCATCGCGATTCAATGAGCAGTTCTTC	CASSWDYSSRFNEQFF